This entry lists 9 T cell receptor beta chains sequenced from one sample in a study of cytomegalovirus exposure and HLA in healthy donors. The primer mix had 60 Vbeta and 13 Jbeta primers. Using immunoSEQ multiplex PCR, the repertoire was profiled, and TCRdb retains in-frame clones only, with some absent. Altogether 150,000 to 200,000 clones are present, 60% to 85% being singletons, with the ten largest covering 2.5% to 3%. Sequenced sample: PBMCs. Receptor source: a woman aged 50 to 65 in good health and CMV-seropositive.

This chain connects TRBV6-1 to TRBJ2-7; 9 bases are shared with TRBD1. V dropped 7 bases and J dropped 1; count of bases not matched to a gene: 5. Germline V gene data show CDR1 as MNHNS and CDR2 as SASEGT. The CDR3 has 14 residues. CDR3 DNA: TGTGCCAGCACCCAAGGGACAGGGTCCTACGAGCAGTACTTC. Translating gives CASTQGTGSYEQYF.

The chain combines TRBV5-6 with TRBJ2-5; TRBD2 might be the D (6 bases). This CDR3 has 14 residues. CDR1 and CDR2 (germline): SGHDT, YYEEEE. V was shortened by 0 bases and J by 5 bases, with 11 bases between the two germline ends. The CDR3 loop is CASSLAGRWETQYF. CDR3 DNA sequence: TGTGCCAGCAGCTTGGCGGGGAGGTGGGAGACCCAGTACTTC.

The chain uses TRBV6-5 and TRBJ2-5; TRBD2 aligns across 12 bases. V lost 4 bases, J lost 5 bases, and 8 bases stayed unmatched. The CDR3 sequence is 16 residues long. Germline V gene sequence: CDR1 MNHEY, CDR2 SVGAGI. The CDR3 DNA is TGTGCCAGCAGTTTCCAGACTAGCGGGGGCTGGGAGACCCAGTACTTC. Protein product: CASSFQTSGGWETQYF.

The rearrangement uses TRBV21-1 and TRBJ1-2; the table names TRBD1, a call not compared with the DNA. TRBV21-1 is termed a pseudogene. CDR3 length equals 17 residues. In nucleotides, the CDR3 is TGTGCCAGCAGCAAACCCTTATCCACAGGGGGTTCCTATGGCTACACCTTC. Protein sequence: CASSKPLSTGGSYGYTF.

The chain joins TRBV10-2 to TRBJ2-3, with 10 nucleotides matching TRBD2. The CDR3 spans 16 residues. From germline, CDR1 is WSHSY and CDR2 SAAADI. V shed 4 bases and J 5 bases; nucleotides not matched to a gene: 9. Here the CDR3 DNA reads TGCGCCAGCAGTGGACATAGCGGGGGGCGTGGAGATACGCAGTATTTT. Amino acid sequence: CASSGHSGGRGDTQYF.

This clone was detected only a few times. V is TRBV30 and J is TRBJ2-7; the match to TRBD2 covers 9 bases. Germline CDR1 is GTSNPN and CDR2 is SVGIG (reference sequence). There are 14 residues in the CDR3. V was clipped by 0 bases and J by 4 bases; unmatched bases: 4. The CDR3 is CAWSVGAGGYEQYF. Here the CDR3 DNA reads TGTGCCTGGAGTGTTGGAGCGGGGGGTTACGAGCAGTACTTC.

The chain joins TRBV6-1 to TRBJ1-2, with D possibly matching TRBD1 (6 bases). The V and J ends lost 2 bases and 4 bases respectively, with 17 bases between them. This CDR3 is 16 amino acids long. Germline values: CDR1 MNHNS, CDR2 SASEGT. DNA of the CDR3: TGTGCCAGCAGTGAAACAGGGCGGCAGATCCTCTATGGCTACACCTTC. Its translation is CASSETGRQILYGYTF.

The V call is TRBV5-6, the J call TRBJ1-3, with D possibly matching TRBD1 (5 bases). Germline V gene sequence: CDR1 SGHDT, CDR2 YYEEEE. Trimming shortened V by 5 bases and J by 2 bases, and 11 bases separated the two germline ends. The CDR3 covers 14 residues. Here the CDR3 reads CASRQQDAGNTIYF. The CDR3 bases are TGTGCCAGCAGACAACAGGACGCTGGAAACACCATATATTTT.

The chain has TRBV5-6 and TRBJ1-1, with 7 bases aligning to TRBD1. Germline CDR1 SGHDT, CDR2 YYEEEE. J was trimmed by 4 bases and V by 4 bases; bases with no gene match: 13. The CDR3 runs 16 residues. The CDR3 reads CASSVVGEGAGTEAFF. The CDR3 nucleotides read TGTGCCAGCAGCGTGGTGGGCGAGGGGGCCGGCACTGAAGCTTTCTTT.